This T cell receptor (beta chain) was obtained from a study of OX40 agonist ivuxolimab in advanced cancers. Study-wide findings and caveats: With doses of 0.1 to 3.0 mg/kg, CD4+ and CD8+ blood T cells had undergone clonal expansion by week 6.

Libraries were prepared by immunoSEQ multiplex PCR; TCRdb keeps only in-frame clonotypes and omits some of them. Of roughly 70,000 clones in the sample, 65% to 85% were seen once. Trimming took off 6 bases at V and 2 bases at J, with 10 bases between the two ends. CDR3 length equals 12 residues. CDR1 SQVTM and CDR2 ANQGSEA come from the germline V gene. Points on this clone: Its antigen is undetermined.

The rearrangement uses TRBV29-1 and TRBJ1-2, with unresolved D. Sequences were derived from CD4+ or CD8+ T cells sorted from blood, sampled in a trial of the OX40 agonist ivuxolimab. This receptor was identified in an adult with an advanced solid tumor such as melanoma, head and neck, liver or kidney cancer. The CDR3 sequence is CSVADGNYGYTF. CDR3 in DNA: TGCAGCGTGGCGGACGGGAACTATGGCTACACCTTC.